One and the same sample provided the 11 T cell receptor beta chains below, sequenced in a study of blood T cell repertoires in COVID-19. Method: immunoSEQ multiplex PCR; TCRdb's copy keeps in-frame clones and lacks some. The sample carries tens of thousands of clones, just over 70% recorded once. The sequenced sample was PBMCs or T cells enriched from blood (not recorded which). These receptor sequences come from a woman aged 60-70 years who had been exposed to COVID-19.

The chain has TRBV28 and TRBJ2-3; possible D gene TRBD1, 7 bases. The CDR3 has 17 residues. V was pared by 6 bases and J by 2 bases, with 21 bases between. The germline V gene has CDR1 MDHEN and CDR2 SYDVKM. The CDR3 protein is CASSLRAAGQYTDTQYF. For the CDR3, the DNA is TGTGCCAGCAGCCTAAGGGCTGCGGGACAGTACACAGATACGCAGTATTTT.

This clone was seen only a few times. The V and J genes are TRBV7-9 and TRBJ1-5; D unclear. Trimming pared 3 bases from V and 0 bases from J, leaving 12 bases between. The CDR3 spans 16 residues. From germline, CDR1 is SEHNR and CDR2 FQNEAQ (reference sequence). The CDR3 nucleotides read TGTGCCAGCAGCTTTGCGGGATTGTCTAGCAATCAGCCCCAGCATTTT. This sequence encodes CASSFAGLSSNQPQHF.

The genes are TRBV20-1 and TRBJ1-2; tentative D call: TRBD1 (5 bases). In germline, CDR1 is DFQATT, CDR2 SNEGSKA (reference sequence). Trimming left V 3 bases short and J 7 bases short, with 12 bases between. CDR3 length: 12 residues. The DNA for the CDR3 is TGCAGTGCTAGTATTGGGGGACTTGGCTACACCTTC. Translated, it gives CSASIGGLGYTF.

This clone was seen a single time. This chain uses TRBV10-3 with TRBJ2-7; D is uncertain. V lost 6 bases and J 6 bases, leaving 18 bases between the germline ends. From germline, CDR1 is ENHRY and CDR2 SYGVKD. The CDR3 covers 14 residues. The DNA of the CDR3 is TGTGCCATCAGAGCGTTCTCCACTGAGTCCGAGCAGTACTTC. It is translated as CAIRAFSTESEQYF.

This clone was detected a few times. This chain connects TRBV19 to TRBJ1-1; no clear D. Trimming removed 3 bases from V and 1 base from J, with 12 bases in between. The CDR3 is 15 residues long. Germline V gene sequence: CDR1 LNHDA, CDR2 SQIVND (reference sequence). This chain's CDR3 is CASSILGLSNTEAFF. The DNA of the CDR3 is TGTGCCAGTAGTATTTTGGGCCTTTCGAACACTGAAGCTTTCTTT.

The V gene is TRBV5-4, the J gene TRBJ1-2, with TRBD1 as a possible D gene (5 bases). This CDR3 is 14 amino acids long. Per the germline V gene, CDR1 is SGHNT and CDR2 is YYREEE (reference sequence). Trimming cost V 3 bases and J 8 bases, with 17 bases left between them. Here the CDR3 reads CASSSDSYLLGYTF. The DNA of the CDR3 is TGTGCCAGCAGCTCCGACAGCTATCTTTTGGGCTACACCTTC.

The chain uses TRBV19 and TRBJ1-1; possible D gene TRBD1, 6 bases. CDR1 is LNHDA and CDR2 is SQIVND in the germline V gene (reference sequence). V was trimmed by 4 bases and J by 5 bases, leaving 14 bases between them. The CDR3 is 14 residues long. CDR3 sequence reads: CASSTTGSRTEAFF. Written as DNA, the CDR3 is TGTGCCAGTAGTACAACAGGGAGTAGGACTGAAGCTTTCTTT.

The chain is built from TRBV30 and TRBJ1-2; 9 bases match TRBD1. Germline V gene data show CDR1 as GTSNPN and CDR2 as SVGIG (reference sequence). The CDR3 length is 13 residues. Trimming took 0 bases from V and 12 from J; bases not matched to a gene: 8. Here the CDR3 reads CAWSVPGQGSNTF. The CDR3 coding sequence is TGTGCCTGGAGTGTTCCGGGACAGGGATCTAACACCTTC.

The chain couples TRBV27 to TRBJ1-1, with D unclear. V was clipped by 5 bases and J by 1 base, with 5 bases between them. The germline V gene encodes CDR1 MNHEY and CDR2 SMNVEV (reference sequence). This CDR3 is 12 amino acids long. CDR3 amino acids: CASSHQNTEAFF. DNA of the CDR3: TGTGCCAGCAGTCATCAGAACACTGAAGCTTTCTTT.

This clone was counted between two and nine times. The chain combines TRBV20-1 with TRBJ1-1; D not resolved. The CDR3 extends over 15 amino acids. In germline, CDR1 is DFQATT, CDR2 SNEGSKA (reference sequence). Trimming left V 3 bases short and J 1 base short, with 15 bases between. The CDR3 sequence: CSASTVGHGNTEAFF. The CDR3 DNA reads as TGCAGTGCTAGTACGGTGGGCCATGGGAACACTGAAGCTTTCTTT.

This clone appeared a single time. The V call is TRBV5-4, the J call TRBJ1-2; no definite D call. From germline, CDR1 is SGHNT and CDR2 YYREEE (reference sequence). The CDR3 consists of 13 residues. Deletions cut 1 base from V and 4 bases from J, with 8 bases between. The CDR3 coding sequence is TGTGCCAGCAGCTTGTTTGGAGGCTATGGCTACACCTTC. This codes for CASSLFGGYGYTF.